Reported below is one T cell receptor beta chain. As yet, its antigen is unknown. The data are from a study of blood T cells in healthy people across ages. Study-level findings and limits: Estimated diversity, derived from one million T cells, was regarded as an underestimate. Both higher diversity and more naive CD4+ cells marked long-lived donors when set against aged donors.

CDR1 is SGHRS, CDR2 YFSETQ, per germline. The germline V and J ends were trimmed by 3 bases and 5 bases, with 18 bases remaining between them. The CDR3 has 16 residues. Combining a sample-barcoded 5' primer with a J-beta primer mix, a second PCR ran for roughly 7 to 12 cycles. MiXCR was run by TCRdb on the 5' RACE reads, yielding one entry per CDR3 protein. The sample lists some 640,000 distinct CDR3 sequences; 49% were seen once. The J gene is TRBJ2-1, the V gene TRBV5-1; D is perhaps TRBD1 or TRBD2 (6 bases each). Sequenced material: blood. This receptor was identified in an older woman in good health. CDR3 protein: CASSSGAGRGNNEQFF. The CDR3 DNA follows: TGCGCCAGCAGCTCGGGGGCGGGACGGGGGAACAATGAGCAGTTCTTC.